Following are 23 T cell receptor beta chains from one sample sequenced in a study of blood T cell repertoires in COVID-19. Some clones are missing from TCRdb's copy, which holds only in-frame ones; the method was immunoSEQ multiplex PCR. The sample lists some 160,000 clones; around 89% were seen once. The specimen was peripheral blood. The origin of the receptors is a woman aged 60-70 years with active COVID-19.

This clone showed up just a few times. The chain joins TRBV5-1 to TRBJ2-7; 13 bases align to TRBD2. Germline V CDR1 and CDR2: SGHRS, YFSETQ. Trimming took 3 bases from V and 0 from J; bases not matched to a gene: 6. There are 17 residues in the CDR3. The CDR3 sequence is CASSSLRTSGSSYEQYF. CDR3 in DNA: TGCGCCAGCAGCTCTTTGCGGACTAGCGGGAGCTCCTACGAGCAGTACTTC.

The rearrangement joins TRBV12-3 or TRBV12-4 to TRBJ2-5, with 7 bases aligning to TRBD1. Trimming at V came to 7 bases and at J to 5 bases, leaving 7 bases not matched to a gene. The CDR3 length is 13 residues. CDR3 bases: TGTGCCAGCAACACTCAGGGGGAGGAGACCCAGTACTTC. Residues: CASNTQGEETQYF.

This clone was seen once. The V gene is TRBV18, the J gene TRBJ2-7, with TRBD1 matching 8 bases. Trimming cost V 2 bases and J 6 bases; bases outside gene matches: 0. CDR1 KGHSH and CDR2 LQKENI come from the germline V gene. The CDR3 runs 12 residues. The CDR3 region is CASSPTGGEQYF. The CDR3 DNA follows: TGTGCCAGCTCACCAACAGGGGGCGAGCAGTACTTC.

J is TRBJ2-1 and V is TRBV18, with D possibly TRBD2 on 6 matching bases. Trimming pared 6 bases from V and 11 bases from J, leaving 26 bases between. The CDR3 consists of 16 residues. Germline V CDR1 and CDR2: KGHSH, LQKENI. CDR3: CASSSVGDSLKSKQFF. CDR3 DNA: TGTGCCAGCTCCTCGGTAGGGGACTCGCTTAAAAGTAAGCAGTTCTTC.

This chain joins TRBV28 and TRBJ2-7; TRBD2 aligns across 7 bases. This CDR3 spans 16 amino acids. Germline V gives CDR1 MDHEN, CDR2 SYDVKM. J gave up 2 bases and V 1 base, and 8 bases lay outside the gene matches. The CDR3 DNA sequence: TGTGCCAGCAGTTTATCCGGACTAGGGGTAACCTACGAGCAGTACTTC. It codes for CASSLSGLGVTYEQYF.

The J gene is TRBJ1-1, the V gene TRBV5-4; no firm D call. The CDR3 is made up of 12 amino acids. V lost 4 bases and J 4 bases, leaving 8 bases between the germline ends. The germline CDR1 and CDR2 sequences are SGHNT and YYREEE (reference sequence). CDR3 protein: CASSGLSTEAFF. CDR3 nucleotides: TGTGCCAGCAGCGGGCTGAGCACTGAAGCTTTCTTT.

V gene TRBV28 combines with J gene TRBJ1-1; tentatively, D is TRBD1 (5 bases). V lost 6 bases, J lost 3 bases, and 20 bases lay in between. Germline CDR1 MDHEN, CDR2 SYDVKM. This CDR3 spans 16 amino acids. The CDR3 sequence is CASRRRAGRVDTEAFF. CDR3 DNA sequence: TGTGCCAGCAGGCGAAGGGCAGGGAGGGTGGACACTGAAGCTTTCTTT.

The chain is built from TRBV28 and TRBJ2-5, with TRBD1 identical over 7 bases. Looked up from germline, CDR1 is MDHEN and CDR2 is SYDVKM. This CDR3 has 14 amino acids. Losses at the gene ends were 1 base for V and 2 bases for J; bases not matched to a gene: 1. The CDR3 nucleotides read TGTGCCAGCAGTTTATTGGGACAGCAAGAGACCCAGTACTTC. This sequence encodes CASSLLGQQETQYF.

The chain carries TRBV6-6 and TRBJ2-3; weak D call: TRBD2 (7 bases). Germline values: CDR1 MNHNY, CDR2 SVGAGI (reference sequence). This CDR3 spans 14 amino acids. V was pared by 6 bases and J by 6 bases, with 16 bases between. CDR3 sequence reads: CASRRGGAGDTQYF. The CDR3 DNA reads as TGTGCCAGCAGGAGGGGGGGGGCAGGGGATACGCAGTATTTT.

In its sample, this clone was seen once. This chain joins TRBV4-2 and TRBJ1-2, with D possibly matching TRBD1 (6 bases). CDR1 and CDR2 from the germline V gene are LGHNA and YNFKEQ. This CDR3 has 14 amino acids. V dropped 1 base and J dropped 8 bases, with 14 bases sitting between them. The CDR3 nucleotides are TGTGCCAGCAGCCAAGCAGTGGAAGGGGGAGGCTACACCTTC. Its translation: CASSQAVEGGGYTF.

This clone showed up just a few times. The V call is TRBV10-3, the J call TRBJ1-5, with 9 nucleotides matching TRBD1. Germline CDR1 reads ENHRY; CDR2 reads SYGVKD. This CDR3 comprises 15 residues. The V gene end was trimmed by 0 bases and the J gene end by 6 bases; junction bases not matched to a gene: 3. The CDR3 region is CAISESAGQGQPQHF. The CDR3 DNA follows: TGTGCCATCAGTGAGTCGGCGGGACAGGGTCAGCCCCAGCATTTT.

The chain links TRBV28 to TRBJ1-5; D may be TRBD1 (5 bases). CDR3 length: 14 amino acids. CDR1 is MDHEN and CDR2 is SYDVKM in the germline V gene. Trimming cost V 6 bases and J 0 bases, with 9 bases left between them. This CDR3 is CASRQGISNQPQHF. In DNA form, the CDR3 reads TGTGCCAGCAGGCAGGGAATTAGCAATCAGCCCCAGCATTTT. Full variable domain (remainder filled in from reference TRBV28 and TRBJ1-5): DVKVTQSSRYLVKRTGEKVFLECVQDMDHENMFWYRQDPGLGLRLIYFSYDVKMKEKGDIPEGYSVSREKKERFSLILESASTNQTSMYLCASRQGISNQPQHFGDGTRLSIL.

V and J are TRBV7-3 and TRBJ1-2; possibly TRBD1 for D (5 bases). The CDR3 is 13 amino acids. CDR1 SGHTA and CDR2 FQGTGA come from the germline V gene. V was cut by 5 bases and J by 8 bases, with 15 bases left in between. The CDR3 reads CASSPSGSGGYTF. In nucleotides, the CDR3 is TGTGCCAGCAGCCCGTCAGGGTCGGGCGGCTACACCTTC.

This chain uses TRBV6-5 with TRBJ1-1; 7 bases are shared with TRBD1. Per the germline V gene, CDR1 is MNHEY and CDR2 is SVGAGI. This CDR3 comprises 15 residues. V lost 8 bases, J lost 2 bases, and 11 bases stayed unmatched. In DNA form, the CDR3 reads TGTGCCAGCTCCCCAGGGGACAGAAGAAACACTGAAGCTTTCTTT. Protein sequence: CASSPGDRRNTEAFF.

This clone has a single count. The V and J genes are TRBV7-8 and TRBJ1-1, with 7 bases that match TRBD1. V shed 5 bases, J shed 4 bases, and the junction held 1 base outside the gene matches. The CDR3 is 12 amino acids. From germline, CDR1 is SGHVS and CDR2 FQNEAQ. Written as DNA, the CDR3 is TGTGCCAGCAGCCCAGGGGGCACTGAAGCTTTCTTT. It specifies CASSPGGTEAFF.

The genes are TRBV11-2 and TRBJ1-5; the match to TRBD1 covers 9 bases. The CDR3 has 15 amino acids. Per germline, CDR1 SGHAT and CDR2 FQNNGV. Losses at the gene ends were 6 bases for V and 6 bases for J; bases not matched to a gene: 9. This CDR3 reads CASSLGGDRVQPQHF. The DNA for the CDR3 is TGTGCCAGCAGTCTCGGTGGGGACAGGGTTCAGCCCCAGCATTTT.

J is TRBJ1-6 and V is TRBV30; 8 positions agree with TRBD1. The CDR3 contains 14 residues. With 5 bases clipped from V and 6 bases from J, the junction kept 6 bases outside the gene matches. Germline lookup yields CDR1 GTSNPN and CDR2 SVGIG (reference sequence). This CDR3 is CAWRRDRLNSPLHF. CDR3 sequence (DNA): TGTGCCTGGCGGCGGGACAGGCTTAATTCACCCCTCCACTTT.

The chain employs TRBV5-1 and TRBJ2-5; 9 nucleotides agree with TRBD1. V shed 4 bases and J 5 bases; nucleotides not matched to a gene: 9. CDR1 and CDR2 from the germline V gene are SGHRS and YFSETQ. The CDR3 is 15 residues long. CDR3 DNA sequence: TGCGCCAGCAGCGGCGGACAGGGGACGACGGAGACCCAGTACTTC. Its protein is CASSGGQGTTETQYF.

This clone came up once. The chain uses TRBV3-1 (or the pseudogene TRBV3-2) and TRBJ2-1; D possibly corresponds to TRBD2 (5 bases). Germline CDR1 LGHDT, CDR2 YNNKEL (reference sequence). V lost 5 bases to trimming and J lost 10 bases, with 18 bases between them. This CDR3 is 14 amino acids long. The CDR3 protein is CASSEVGLAVEQFF. The CDR3 DNA sequence: TGTGCCAGCAGCGAAGTGGGCCTAGCCGTAGAGCAGTTCTTC.

V and J are TRBV4-3 and TRBJ1-2; 7 bases line up with TRBD1. Germline trimming cut 1 base from V and 7 bases from J; bases unmatched to any gene: 3. CDR3 size: 13 residues. From germline, CDR1 is LGHNA and CDR2 YSLEER. The CDR3: CASSQVGGSGYTF. Here the CDR3 DNA reads TGCGCCAGCAGCCAAGTAGGGGGCTCTGGCTACACCTTC.

This clone was seen only once. The V call is TRBV12-3 or TRBV12-4, the J call TRBJ1-1; no clear D gene. V lost 6 bases and J lost 1, with 3 bases in between. The CDR3 runs 11 residues. CDR3 nucleotides: TGTGCCAGCAGCCAGAACACTGAAGCTTTCTTT. Translation: CASSQNTEAFF.

The chain uses TRBV5-6 and TRBJ1-2; 8 bases are a match to TRBD1. This CDR3 contains 16 residues. Germline trimming cut 2 bases from V and 2 bases from J; bases unmatched to any gene: 8. CDR1 and CDR2 from the germline V gene are SGHDT and YYEEEE. The CDR3 spells CASSFPGQGGNYGYTF. The CDR3 coding sequence is TGTGCCAGCAGCTTCCCTGGACAGGGAGGAAACTATGGCTACACCTTC.

As DNA, the CDR3 is TGTGCCAGCAGTGCCCGGGACAGAGGGGACGAGCAGTACTTC. Translated: CASSARDRGDEQYF. The V gene is TRBV25-1, the J gene TRBJ2-7, with 7 bases lining up with TRBD1. The CDR3 is 14 residues long. Germline CDR1 is MGHDK and CDR2 is SYGVNS. Trimming cost V 4 bases and J 5 bases; bases outside gene matches: 8.